One and the same sample provided the 3 T cell receptor beta chains below, sequenced in a study of blood T cell repertoires in COVID-19. Data came from immunoSEQ multiplex PCR; TCRdb stores just in-frame clones and leaves some out. The sample shows 140,000 to 150,000 clones, over 70% of them seen only once. The material sequenced was peripheral blood. These receptors all come from a man older than 75 with acute or convalescent COVID-19.

A note on this clone: This sample also contains other DNA sequences that code for the same CDR3. As DNA, the CDR3 is TGTGCCAGCAGCCAAGTTGGAGAAACTGAAGCTTTCTTT. Translated: CASSQVGETEAFF. The chain combines TRBV3-1 (or the pseudogene TRBV3-2) with TRBJ1-1; D is undetermined. The CDR3 sequence is 13 residues long. V was cut by 1 base and J by 5 bases, with 8 bases left in between. Germline V gene lookup returns CDR1 LGHDT and CDR2 YNNKEL (reference sequence).

The chain employs TRBV6-4 and TRBJ2-3, with D possibly TRBD2 on 6 matching bases. The CDR3 is made up of 15 amino acids. The V end was cut by 6 bases, the J end by 3 bases, with 16 bases between. The germline V gene encodes CDR1 MRHNA and CDR2 SNTAGT. The CDR3 coding sequence is TGTGCCAGCAGAGACGGAGCGGGTGGGACAGATACGCAGTATTTT. As protein: CASRDGAGGTDTQYF.

In its sample, this clone was seen a few times. The rearrangement links TRBV5-4 to TRBJ2-7; TRBD1 agrees at 11 bases. After removal of 5 bases from V and 4 bases from J, the junction contained 5 bases not matched to a gene. CDR3 length equals 14 residues. Germline CDR1 reads SGHNT; CDR2 reads YYREEE (reference sequence). The CDR3 sequence: CASSPGTGGYEQYF. CDR3 sequence (DNA): TGTGCCAGCAGTCCCGGGACAGGGGGGTACGAGCAGTACTTC.